The 20 T cell receptor beta chains below all came from one sample that was sequenced in a study of cytomegalovirus exposure and HLA in healthy donors. The PCR was carried out with 60 Vbeta primers and 13 Jbeta primers. Here immunoSEQ multiplex PCR was the method, and the copy in TCRdb shows in-frame clones only, minus some. Here the sample spans just under 150,000 clones, roughly 80% being singletons. The sample consisted of PBMCs. Receptors originate from a woman younger than 45 in good health and CMV-seronegative.

The chain links TRBV19 to TRBJ1-1; 11 bases agree with TRBD1. The germline gives CDR1 LNHDA, CDR2 SQIVND (reference sequence). The V segment lost 6 bases and the J segment 4 bases; nucleotides outside the gene matches: 7. The CDR3 runs to 15 residues. Here the CDR3 DNA reads TGTGCCAGTAGCCCCAGGGGGACAGGGGGCACTGAAGCTTTCTTT. It yields the protein CASSPRGTGGTEAFF.

J is TRBJ2-5 and V is TRBV5-1; D is uncertain. The J call may be incorrect, as the DNA end agrees better with TRBJ2-7. Looked up from germline, CDR1 is SGHRS and CDR2 is YFSETQ. CDR3 length: 14 residues. The CDR3 DNA reads TGCGCCAGCAGCTTGCTGCGCGGATCCTACGAGCAGTACTTC. It is translated as CASSLLRGSYEQYF.

The chain carries TRBV30 and TRBJ2-7; 7 nucleotides line up with TRBD1. The V segment lost 4 bases and the J segment 3 bases; nucleotides outside the gene matches: 3. The CDR3 extends over 12 amino acids. Per germline, CDR1 GTSNPN and CDR2 SVGIG (reference sequence). CDR3 sequence reads: CAWNRGDYEQYF. The CDR3, as DNA: TGTGCCTGGAACAGGGGTGACTACGAGCAGTACTTC.

The chain combines TRBV7-2 with TRBJ2-7; D unclear. This CDR3 has 13 amino acids. Germline CDR1 and CDR2: SGHTA and FQGNSA. Trimming left V 9 bases short and J 4 bases short, with 16 bases between. In DNA form, the CDR3 reads TGTGCCAGTGCCCGACGGGTTGATTACGAGCAGTACTTC. It codes for CASARRVDYEQYF.

In this sample, this clone turned up a few times. The chain's CDR3 is CASITGSGQANTEAFF. In nucleotides, the CDR3 is TGTGCCAGCATAACAGGGTCCGGGCAAGCTAACACTGAAGCTTTCTTT. The V call is TRBV10-3, the J call TRBJ1-1; tentatively, D is TRBD1 (6 bases). Looked up from germline, CDR1 is ENHRY and CDR2 is SYGVKD. CDR3 size: 16 residues. The V and J ends lost 10 bases and 2 bases respectively, with 23 bases between them.

The chain has TRBV5-8 and TRBJ2-7; 9 bases fit TRBD2. Germline CDR1 and CDR2: SGHTS and YDEGEE. There are 14 residues in the CDR3. Trimming at V came to 0 bases and at J to 5 bases, leaving 3 bases not matched to a gene. DNA of the CDR3: TGTGCCAGCAGCTTGGTTAGCGGGGGCAACGAGCAGTACTTC. Translated: CASSLVSGGNEQYF. Filled out from reference TRBV5-8 and TRBJ2-7, the complete variable domain reads EAGVTQSPTHLIKTRGQQATLRCSPISGHTSVYWYQQALGLGLQFLLWYDEGEERNRGNFPPRFSGRQFPNYSSELNVNALELEDSALYLCASSLVSGGNEQYFGPGTRLTVT.

This clone was counted only a few times. The chain recombines TRBV5-6 with TRBJ2-5; the D gene is possibly TRBD1 (6 bases). The germline V gene has CDR1 SGHDT and CDR2 YYEEEE. Trimming cost V 1 base and J 9 bases, with 16 bases left between them. The CDR3 runs 14 residues. The CDR3 nucleotides read TGTGCCAGCAGCTTGACCCGGACAGAGATGGCCCAGTACTTC. Translated, it gives CASSLTRTEMAQYF. Full variable domain (remainder filled in from reference TRBV5-6 and TRBJ2-5): DAGVTQSPTHLIKTRGQQVTLRCSPKSGHDTVSWYQQALGQGPQFIFQYYEEEERQRGNFPDRFSGHQFPNYSSELNVNALLLGDSALYLCASSLTRTEMAQYFGPGTRLLVL.

For this clone: An end of the junction differs from the germline gene, which may be a read error. The chain links TRBV7-9 to TRBJ2-3; D is perhaps TRBD1 (7 bases). CDR3 length equals 15 residues. The germline V gene encodes CDR1 SEHNR and CDR2 FQNEAQ (reference sequence). Written as DNA, the CDR3 is TGTTCCAGCAGCCGACAGGGCGGGAAGGGAGATACGCAGTATTTT. Translation gives CSSSRQGGKGDTQYF. The whole variable domain, remainder taken from reference TRBV7-9 and TRBJ2-3, is DTGVSQNPRHKITKRGQNVTFRCDPISEHNRLYWYRQTLGQGPEFLTYFQNEAQLEKSRLLSDRFSAERPKGSFSTLEIQRTEQGDSAMYLCSSSRQGGKGDTQYFGPGTRLTVL.

V gene TRBV2 combines with J gene TRBJ2-7; D unclear. Trimming left V 6 bases short and J 5 bases short, with 11 bases between. Germline V gene lookup returns CDR1 SNHLY and CDR2 FYNNEI. This CDR3 spans 12 amino acids. The CDR3: CASRVGANEQYF. CDR3 bases: TGTGCCAGCAGGGTGGGCGCCAACGAGCAGTACTTC.

This clone showed up just a few times. V and J are TRBV10-1 and TRBJ2-1, with 8 nucleotides matching TRBD1. With V trimmed by 6 bases and J by 4 bases, 8 bases remained unmatched. Germline values: CDR1 WNHNN, CDR2 SYGVQD (reference sequence). The CDR3 consists of 15 residues. Here the CDR3 DNA reads TGCGCCAGCAGCCTCACAGGGGGGAGTTACAATGAGCAGTTCTTC. It codes for CASSLTGGSYNEQFF.

The chain employs TRBV7-3 and TRBJ2-2; 7 bases match TRBD1. J lost 2 bases, V lost 5 bases, and 8 bases had no gene match. This CDR3 region has 16 residues. Germline V CDR1 and CDR2: SGHTA, FQGTGA. CDR3 residues: CASSPMGTDNTGELFF. In DNA, the CDR3 is TGTGCCAGCAGCCCAATGGGGACAGACAACACCGGGGAGCTGTTTTTT.

The chain combines TRBV28 with TRBJ1-4; D remains unclear. The CDR3 loop spans 14 amino acids. Trimming pared 3 bases from V and 3 bases from J, leaving 8 bases between. The V gene's germline CDR1 is MDHEN and CDR2 SYDVKM. The CDR3 DNA follows: TGTGCCAGCAGTTTGTGGCAGTCTAATGAAAAACTGTTTTTT. It codes for CASSLWQSNEKLFF.

The chain has TRBV30 and TRBJ2-1; D might be TRBD2 (6 bases). Looked up from germline, CDR1 is GTSNPN and CDR2 is SVGIG (reference sequence). Trimming left V 5 bases short and J 5 bases short, with 19 bases between. This CDR3 region has 15 residues. CDR3 region: CAWGVGSGHHNEQFF. In nucleotides, the CDR3 is TGTGCCTGGGGAGTTGGGAGCGGGCATCACAATGAGCAGTTCTTC.

The rearrangement links TRBV29-1 to TRBJ2-7; D gene ambiguous. CDR1 and CDR2 from the germline V gene are SQVTM and ANQGSEA. The CDR3 sequence is 12 residues long. V gave up 4 bases and J gave up 0 bases, with 7 bases separating them. The CDR3 reads CSVGSSSYEQYF. CDR3 DNA sequence: TGCAGCGTTGGGAGTAGCTCCTACGAGCAGTACTTC.

The rearrangement joins TRBV29-1 to TRBJ2-1; D might be TRBD2 (6 bases). Germline V gene sequence: CDR1 SQVTM, CDR2 ANQGSEA. Between the trimmed V and J ends, which lost 1 base and 0 bases, there was a span of 13 bases. The CDR3 has 16 residues. As DNA, the CDR3 is TGCAGCGTTGAAGGCACGCCCGGGAGCTCCTACAATGAGCAGTTCTTC. Its translation is CSVEGTPGSSYNEQFF.

In DNA, the CDR3 is TGTGCCTGGAGGGACACATATAATTCACCCCTCCACTTT. Translation: CAWRDTYNSPLHF. The chain couples TRBV30 to TRBJ1-6; D is possibly TRBD1 (5 bases). The ends were cut back, 3 bases at V and 4 bases at J, with 7 bases in the middle. The V gene's germline CDR1 is GTSNPN and CDR2 SVGIG (reference sequence). The CDR3 length is 13 residues.

J is TRBJ1-2 and V is TRBV5-1; D uncertain. The CDR3 is 14 amino acids. Deletions cut 4 bases from V and 3 bases from J, with 13 bases between. CDR1 and CDR2 from the germline V gene are SGHRS and YFSETQ. The CDR3, as DNA: TGCGCCAGCAGCCCCAGCGGAGCCCACTATGGCTACACCTTC. Its translation: CASSPSGAHYGYTF.

A few counts support this clone. V gene TRBV13 combines with J gene TRBJ2-2, with 7 bases fitting TRBD1. This CDR3 has 15 amino acids. V was pared by 0 bases and J by 4 bases, with 2 bases of the junction left unmatched. Germline lookup yields CDR1 PRHDT and CDR2 FYEKMQ (reference sequence). The CDR3 region is CASSLGGQITGELFF. CDR3 coding DNA: TGTGCCAGCAGCTTAGGGGGACAGATCACCGGGGAGCTGTTTTTT.

The chain recombines TRBV2 with TRBJ1-3; TRBD1 might be the D (6 bases). Trimming shortened V by 6 bases and J by 4 bases, and 16 bases separated the two germline ends. The germline CDR1 and CDR2 sequences are SNHLY and FYNNEI. The CDR3 contains 15 residues. CDR3 amino acids: CASSDLNRAGNTIYF. CDR3 DNA sequence: TGTGCCAGCAGCGACCTTAACAGGGCCGGAAACACCATATATTTT.

This chain links TRBV29-1 with TRBJ2-7; 7 bases are a match to TRBD2. The CDR3 length is 12 residues. With V trimmed by 4 bases and J by 6 bases, 6 bases remained unmatched. In germline, CDR1 is SQVTM, CDR2 ANQGSEA. The CDR3 sequence is CSVGGSSGEQYF. In DNA, the CDR3 is TGCAGCGTTGGCGGGAGTTCCGGCGAGCAGTACTTC.